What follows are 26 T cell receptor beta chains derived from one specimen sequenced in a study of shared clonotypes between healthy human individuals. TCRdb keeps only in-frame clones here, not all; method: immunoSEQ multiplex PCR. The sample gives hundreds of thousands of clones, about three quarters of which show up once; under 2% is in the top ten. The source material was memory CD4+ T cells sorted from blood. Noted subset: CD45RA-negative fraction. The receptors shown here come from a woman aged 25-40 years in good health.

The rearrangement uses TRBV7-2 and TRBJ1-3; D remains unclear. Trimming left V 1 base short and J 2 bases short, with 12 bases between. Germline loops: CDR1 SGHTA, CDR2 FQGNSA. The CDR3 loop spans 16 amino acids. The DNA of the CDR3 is TGTGCCAGCAGCTTAGGTATCGCTGGGACTGGAAACACCATATATTTT. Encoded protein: CASSLGIAGTGNTIYF.

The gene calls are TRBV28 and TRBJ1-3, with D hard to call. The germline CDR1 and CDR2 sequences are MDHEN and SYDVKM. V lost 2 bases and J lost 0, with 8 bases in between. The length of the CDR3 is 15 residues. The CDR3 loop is CASSLQSNSGNTIYF. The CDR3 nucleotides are TGTGCCAGCAGTTTACAGAGCAACTCTGGAAACACCATATATTTT.

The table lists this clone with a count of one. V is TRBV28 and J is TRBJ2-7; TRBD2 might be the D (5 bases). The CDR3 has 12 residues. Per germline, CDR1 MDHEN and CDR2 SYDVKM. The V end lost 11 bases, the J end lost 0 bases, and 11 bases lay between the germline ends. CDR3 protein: CAASGGSYEQYF. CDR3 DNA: TGTGCCGCGTCAGGAGGCTCCTACGAGCAGTACTTC.

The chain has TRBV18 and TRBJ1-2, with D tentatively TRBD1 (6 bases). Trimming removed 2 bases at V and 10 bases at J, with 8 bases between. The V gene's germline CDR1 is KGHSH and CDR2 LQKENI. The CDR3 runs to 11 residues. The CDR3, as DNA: TGTGCCAGCTCACCAGGGGGCTCCTACACCTTC. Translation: CASSPGGSYTF.

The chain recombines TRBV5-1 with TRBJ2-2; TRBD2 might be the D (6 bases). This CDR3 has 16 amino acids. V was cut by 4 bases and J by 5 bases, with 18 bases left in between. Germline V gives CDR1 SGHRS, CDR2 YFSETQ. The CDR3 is CASSQTGTEGTGELFF. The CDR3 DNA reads TGCGCCAGCAGCCAGACCGGGACGGAGGGGACCGGGGAGCTGTTTTTT.

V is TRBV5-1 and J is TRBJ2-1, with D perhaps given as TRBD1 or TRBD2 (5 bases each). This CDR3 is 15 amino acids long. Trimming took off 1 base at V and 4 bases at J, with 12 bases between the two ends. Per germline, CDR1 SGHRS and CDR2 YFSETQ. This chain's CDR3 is CASSLFGTEYNEQFF. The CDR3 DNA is TGCGCCAGCAGCTTGTTTGGGACGGAGTACAATGAGCAGTTCTTC.

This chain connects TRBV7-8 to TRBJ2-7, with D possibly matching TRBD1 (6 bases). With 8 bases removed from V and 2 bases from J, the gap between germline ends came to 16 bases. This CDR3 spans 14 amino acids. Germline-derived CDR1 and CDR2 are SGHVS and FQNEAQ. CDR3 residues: CASGGQTMAYEQYF. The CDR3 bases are TGTGCCAGCGGGGGACAAACCATGGCCTACGAGCAGTACTTC. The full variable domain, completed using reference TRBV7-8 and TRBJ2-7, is GAGVSQSPRYKVAKRGQDVALRCDPISGHVSLFWYQQALGQGPEFLTYFQNEAQLDKSGLPSDRFFAERPEGSVSTLKIQRTQQEDSAVYLCASGGQTMAYEQYFGPGTRLTVT.

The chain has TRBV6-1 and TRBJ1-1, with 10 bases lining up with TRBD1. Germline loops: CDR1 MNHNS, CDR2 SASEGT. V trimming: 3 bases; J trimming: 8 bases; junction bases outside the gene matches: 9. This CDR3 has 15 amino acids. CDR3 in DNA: TGTGCCAGCAGTGAGACGGACAGGGGGACACTAGAAGCTTTCTTT. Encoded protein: CASSETDRGTLEAFF.

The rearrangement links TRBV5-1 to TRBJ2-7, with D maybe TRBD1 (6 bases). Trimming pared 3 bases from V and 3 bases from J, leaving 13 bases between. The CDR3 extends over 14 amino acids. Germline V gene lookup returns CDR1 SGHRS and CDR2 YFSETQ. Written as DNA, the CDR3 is TGCGCCAGCAGCTCAGCAGGGGTTCACTACGAGCAGTACTTC. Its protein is CASSSAGVHYEQYF.

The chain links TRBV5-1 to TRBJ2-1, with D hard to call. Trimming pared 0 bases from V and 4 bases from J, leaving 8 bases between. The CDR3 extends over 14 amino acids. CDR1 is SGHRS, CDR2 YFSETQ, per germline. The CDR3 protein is CASSLAEIYNEQFF. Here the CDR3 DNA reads TGCGCCAGCAGCTTGGCCGAGATTTACAATGAGCAGTTCTTC.

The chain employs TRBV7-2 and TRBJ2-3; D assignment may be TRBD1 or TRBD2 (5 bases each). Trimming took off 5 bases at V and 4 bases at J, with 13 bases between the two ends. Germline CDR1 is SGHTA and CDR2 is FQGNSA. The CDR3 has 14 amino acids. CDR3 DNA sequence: TGTGCCAGCAGCCTACTCAGAGGGGCAGATACGCAGTATTTT. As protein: CASSLLRGADTQYF.

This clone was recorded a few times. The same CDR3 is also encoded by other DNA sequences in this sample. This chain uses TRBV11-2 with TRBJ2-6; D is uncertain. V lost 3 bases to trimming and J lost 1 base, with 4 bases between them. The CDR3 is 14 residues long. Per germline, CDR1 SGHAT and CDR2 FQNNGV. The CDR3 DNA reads TGTGCCAGCAGCTTTGGGTCTGGGGCCAACGTCCTGACTTTC. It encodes CASSFGSGANVLTF.

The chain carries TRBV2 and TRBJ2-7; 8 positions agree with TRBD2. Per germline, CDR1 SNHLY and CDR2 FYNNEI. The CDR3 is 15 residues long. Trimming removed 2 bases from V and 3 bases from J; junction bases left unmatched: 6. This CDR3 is CASSEIREGLYEQYF. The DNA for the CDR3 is TGTGCCAGCAGTGAAATACGGGAGGGCCTCTACGAGCAGTACTTC.

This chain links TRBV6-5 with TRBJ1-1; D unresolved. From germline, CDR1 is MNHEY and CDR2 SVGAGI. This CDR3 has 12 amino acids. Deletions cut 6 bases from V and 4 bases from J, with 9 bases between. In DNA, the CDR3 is TGTGCCAGCAGGAGGGTAGGCACTGAAGCTTTCTTT. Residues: CASRRVGTEAFF.

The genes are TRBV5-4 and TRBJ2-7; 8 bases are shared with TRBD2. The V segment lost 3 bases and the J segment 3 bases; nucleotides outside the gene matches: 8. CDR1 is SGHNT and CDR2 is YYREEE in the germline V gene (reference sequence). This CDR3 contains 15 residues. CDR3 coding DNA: TGTGCCAGCAGCTCCCGGGTAGCGGGGAACTACGAGCAGTACTTC. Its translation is CASSSRVAGNYEQYF.

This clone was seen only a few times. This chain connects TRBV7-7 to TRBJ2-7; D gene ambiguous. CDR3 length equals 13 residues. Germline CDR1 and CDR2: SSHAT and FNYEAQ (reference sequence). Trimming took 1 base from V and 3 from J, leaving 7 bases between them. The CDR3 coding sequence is TGTGCCAGCAGCTTAGGACTTAACTACGAGCAGTACTTC. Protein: CASSLGLNYEQYF.

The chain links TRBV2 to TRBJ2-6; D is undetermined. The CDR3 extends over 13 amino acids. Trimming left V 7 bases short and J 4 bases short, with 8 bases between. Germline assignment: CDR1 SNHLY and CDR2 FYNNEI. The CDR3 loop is CASNLRGANVLTF. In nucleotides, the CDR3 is TGTGCCAGCAACCTTAGGGGGGCCAACGTCCTGACTTTC.

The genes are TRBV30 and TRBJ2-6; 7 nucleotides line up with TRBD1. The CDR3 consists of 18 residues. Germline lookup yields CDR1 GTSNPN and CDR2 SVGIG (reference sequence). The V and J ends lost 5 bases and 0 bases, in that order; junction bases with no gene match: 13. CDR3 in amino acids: CAWGWGTVLSSGANVLTF. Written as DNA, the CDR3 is TGTGCCTGGGGGTGGGGGACAGTGCTTTCCTCTGGGGCCAACGTCCTGACTTTC.

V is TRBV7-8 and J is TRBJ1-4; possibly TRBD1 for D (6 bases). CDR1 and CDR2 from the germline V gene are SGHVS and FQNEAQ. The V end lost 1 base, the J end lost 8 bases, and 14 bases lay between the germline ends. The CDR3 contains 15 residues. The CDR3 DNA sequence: TGTGCCAGCAGCTTAGGGCACAGGGATGGGGAAAAACTGTTTTTT. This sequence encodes CASSLGHRDGEKLFF.

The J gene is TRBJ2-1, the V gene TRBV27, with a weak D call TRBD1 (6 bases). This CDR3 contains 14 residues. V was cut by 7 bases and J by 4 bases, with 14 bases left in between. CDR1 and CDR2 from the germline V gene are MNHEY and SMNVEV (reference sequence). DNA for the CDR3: TGTGCCAGCACTCAACTCAGGGGTTACAATGAGCAGTTCTTC. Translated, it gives CASTQLRGYNEQFF.

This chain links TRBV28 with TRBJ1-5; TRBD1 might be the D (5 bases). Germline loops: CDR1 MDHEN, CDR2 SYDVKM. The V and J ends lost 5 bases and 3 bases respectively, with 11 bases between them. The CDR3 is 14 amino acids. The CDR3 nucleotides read TGTGCCAGCAGTGAGGGACGGGACAATCAGCCCCAGCATTTT. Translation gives CASSEGRDNQPQHF.

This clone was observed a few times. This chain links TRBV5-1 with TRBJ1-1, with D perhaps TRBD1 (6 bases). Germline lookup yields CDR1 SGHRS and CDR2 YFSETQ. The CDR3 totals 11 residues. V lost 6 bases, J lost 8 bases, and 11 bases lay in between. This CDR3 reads CASTGGTEAFF. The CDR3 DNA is TGCGCCAGCACCGGGGGGACAGAAGCTTTCTTT.

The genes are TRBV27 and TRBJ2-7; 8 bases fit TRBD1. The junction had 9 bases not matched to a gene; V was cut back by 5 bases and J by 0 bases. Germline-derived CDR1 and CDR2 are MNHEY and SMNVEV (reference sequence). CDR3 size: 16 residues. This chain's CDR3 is CASSAGTGMSSYEQYF. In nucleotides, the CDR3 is TGTGCCAGCAGTGCCGGGACAGGCATGAGCTCCTACGAGCAGTACTTC.

As DNA, the CDR3 is TGTGCCAGCAGCTCCGGGACGACCTCCTACGAGCAGTACTTC. Amino acids: CASSSGTTSYEQYF. This chain links TRBV25-1 with TRBJ2-7; D could derive from TRBD1 or TRBD2 (5 bases each). CDR1 and CDR2 (germline): MGHDK, SYGVNS. Trimming took off 6 bases at V and 0 bases at J, with 12 bases between the two ends. The CDR3 totals 14 residues.

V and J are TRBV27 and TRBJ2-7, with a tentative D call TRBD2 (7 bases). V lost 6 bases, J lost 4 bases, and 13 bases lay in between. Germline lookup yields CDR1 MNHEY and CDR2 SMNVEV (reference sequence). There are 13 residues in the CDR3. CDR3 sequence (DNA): TGTGCCAGCAGGACAGGCGGGGGATACGAGCAGTACTTC. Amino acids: CASRTGGGYEQYF.

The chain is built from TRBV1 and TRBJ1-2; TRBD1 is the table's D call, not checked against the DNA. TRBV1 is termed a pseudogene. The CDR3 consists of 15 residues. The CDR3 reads CTSTAATYRVSGYTF. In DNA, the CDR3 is TGCACCAGCACCGCAGCTACCTACAGGGTCTCTGGCTACACCTTC.